The 7 T cell receptor beta chains below come from one sample, sequenced in a study of T-cell memory formation after mild COVID-19. TCRdb called the 5' RACE reads again in MiXCR, with one record for every CDR3 protein. The table records approximately 340,000 distinct CDR3 sequences, roughly 15% of them present only once. Specimen: PBMCs or a T cell subset sorted from them (not recorded which). These receptors were collected from a man between 18 and 35 years old who had mild COVID-19 (a few samples of this study predate the infection). Cell type and time point are not known.

This chain connects TRBV10-2 to TRBJ1-4, with D unclear. This CDR3 is 14 amino acids long. Between the trimmed V and J ends, which lost 0 bases and 11 bases, there was a span of 13 bases. Germline CDR1 WSHSY, CDR2 SAAADI. CDR3 nucleotides: TGCGCCAGCAGTGAGTCGATATTTGATGGGAAACTGTTTTTT. This translates into CASSESIFDGKLFF.

This clonotype showed up just a few times. The chain has TRBV11-1 and TRBJ2-1; 10 positions agree with TRBD2. Germline trimming cut 1 base from V and 1 base from J; bases unmatched to any gene: 10. Germline CDR1 reads SGHAT; CDR2 reads FQDESV (reference sequence). The CDR3 runs to 19 residues. CDR3 protein: CASSLVASGGPSSYNEQFF. CDR3 DNA sequence: TGTGCCAGCAGCTTAGTTGCTAGCGGGGGTCCATCATCCTACAATGAGCAGTTCTTC.

This chain uses TRBV15 with TRBJ2-5, with D maybe TRBD1 (6 bases). Trimming cost V 0 bases and J 0 bases, with 14 bases left between them. The CDR3 covers 17 residues. CDR1 is LNHNV, CDR2 YYDKDF, per germline (reference sequence). The CDR3 DNA sequence: TGTGCCACCAGCAGAGAACCAGGGGCGGAGTACCAAGAGACCCAGTACTTC. Translating gives CATSREPGAEYQETQYF.

The chain employs TRBV7-2 and TRBJ2-2; no definite D call. CDR1 is SGHTA and CDR2 is FQGNSA in the germline V gene. The CDR3 is made up of 14 amino acids. V lost 1 base to trimming and J lost 7 bases, with 10 bases between them. The CDR3 spells CASSLVGRNGELFF. CDR3 bases: TGTGCCAGCAGCTTAGTCGGACGGAACGGGGAGCTGTTTTTT.

This clonotype came up many times. V is TRBV5-1 and J is TRBJ1-1, with 9 nucleotides matching TRBD1. The J segment lost 4 bases and the V segment lost 2 bases, leaving 9 bases of the junction unmatched. Germline V lookup: CDR1 SGHRS, CDR2 YFSETQ. The CDR3 has 16 residues. CDR3 sequence reads: CASSFLEQGASTEAFF. In DNA form, the CDR3 reads TGCGCCAGCAGCTTTTTGGAACAGGGGGCGAGCACTGAAGCTTTCTTT.

CDR3 coding DNA: TGTGCCAGCAGCGTAAAGGCGGGGGCGGGTGAGCAGTACTTC. This encodes CASSVKAGAGEQYF. The V call is TRBV9, the J call TRBJ2-7, with a weak D call TRBD2 (7 bases). Germline assignment: CDR1 SGDLS and CDR2 YYNGEE. V dropped 1 base and J dropped 7 bases, with 15 bases sitting between them. This CDR3 spans 14 amino acids.

This clonotype was picked up a small number of times. The V and J genes are TRBV6-1 and TRBJ2-7; D call uncertain. Trimming shortened V by 6 bases and J by 3 bases, and 15 bases separated the two germline ends. The CDR3 is 14 residues long. The V gene's germline CDR1 is MNHNS and CDR2 SASEGT. The CDR3 DNA is TGTGCCAGCAGAGACCGCTACAGAGACTACGAGCAGTACGTC. Translated: CASRDRYRDYEQYV.